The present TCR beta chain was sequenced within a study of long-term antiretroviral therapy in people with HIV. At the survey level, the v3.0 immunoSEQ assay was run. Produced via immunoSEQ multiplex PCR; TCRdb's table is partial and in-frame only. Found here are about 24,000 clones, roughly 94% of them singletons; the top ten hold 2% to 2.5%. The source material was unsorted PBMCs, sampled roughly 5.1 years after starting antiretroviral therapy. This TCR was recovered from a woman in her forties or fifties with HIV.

This CDR3 reads CASSPPDQGSYEQYF. The CDR3, as DNA: TGTGCCAGCAGCCCCCCGGACCAGGGCAGTTACGAGCAGTACTTC. The rearrangement links TRBV4-2 to TRBJ2-7; D may be TRBD1 (5 bases). CDR1 is LGHNA and CDR2 is YNFKEQ in the germline V gene. V lost 4 bases and J lost 4, with 17 bases in between. The CDR3 extends over 15 amino acids.